The T cell receptor (beta chain) under discussion was sequenced for a study of siplizumab effects on memory and regulatory T cells. As to this clone: Its antigen is not identified.

Using three donor pairs, the authors sequenced unstimulated naive, memory, effector memory and TEMRA subsets. This CDR3 region has 14 residues. V gave up 5 bases and J gave up 4 bases; unmatched junction bases: 7. Germline V gives CDR1 MNHEY, CDR2 SMNVEV (reference sequence). For every sample, around 9.6 x 10^4 TCR templates were assayed. Sequencing was performed with immunoSEQ multiplex PCR; in TCRdb, only in-frame clones are kept and a portion is missing. Of 45,000 to 50,000 clones listed, roughly 87% were seen once; the top ten hold 0.35%. Findings and limits, study-wide: Siplizumab cultures yielded proliferating Tregs whose suppressive function was not confirmed. Apparently key alloresponse contributors, naive T cells also seemed more diverse than memory cells.

The source material was naive CD8+ T cells sorted from blood. The receptor was isolated from a human donor in good health. V is TRBV27 and J is TRBJ1-2, with 7 bases fitting TRBD1. The CDR3 is CASSPYRGGYGYTF. As DNA, the CDR3 is TGTGCCAGCAGTCCCTACAGGGGAGGCTATGGCTACACCTTC.